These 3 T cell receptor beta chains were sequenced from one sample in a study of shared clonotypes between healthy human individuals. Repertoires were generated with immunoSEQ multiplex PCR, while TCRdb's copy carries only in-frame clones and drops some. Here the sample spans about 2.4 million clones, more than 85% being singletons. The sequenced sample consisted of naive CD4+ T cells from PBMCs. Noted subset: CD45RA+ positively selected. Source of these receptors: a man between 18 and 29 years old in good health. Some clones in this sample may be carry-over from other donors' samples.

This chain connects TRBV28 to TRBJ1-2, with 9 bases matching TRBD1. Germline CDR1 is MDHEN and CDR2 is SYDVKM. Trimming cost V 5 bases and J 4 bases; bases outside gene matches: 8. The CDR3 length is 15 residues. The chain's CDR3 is CASSIYRGPGYGYTF. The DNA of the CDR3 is TGTGCCAGCAGTATATACAGGGGGCCGGGCTATGGCTACACCTTC.

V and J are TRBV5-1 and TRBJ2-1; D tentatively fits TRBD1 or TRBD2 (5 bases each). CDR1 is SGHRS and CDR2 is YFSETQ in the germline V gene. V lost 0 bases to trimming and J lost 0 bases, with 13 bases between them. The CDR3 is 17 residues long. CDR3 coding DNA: TGCGCCAGCAGCTTGGGGGGACGGCTCTACTCCTACAATGAGCAGTTCTTC. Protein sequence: CASSLGGRLYSYNEQFF.

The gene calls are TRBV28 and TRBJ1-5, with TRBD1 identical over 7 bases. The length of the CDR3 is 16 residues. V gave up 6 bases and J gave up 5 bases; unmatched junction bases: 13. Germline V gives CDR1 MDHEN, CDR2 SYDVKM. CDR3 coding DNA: TGTGCCAGCAGCTACCCGGGACAGTGGGCCCATCAGCCCCAGCATTTT. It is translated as CASSYPGQWAHQPQHF.